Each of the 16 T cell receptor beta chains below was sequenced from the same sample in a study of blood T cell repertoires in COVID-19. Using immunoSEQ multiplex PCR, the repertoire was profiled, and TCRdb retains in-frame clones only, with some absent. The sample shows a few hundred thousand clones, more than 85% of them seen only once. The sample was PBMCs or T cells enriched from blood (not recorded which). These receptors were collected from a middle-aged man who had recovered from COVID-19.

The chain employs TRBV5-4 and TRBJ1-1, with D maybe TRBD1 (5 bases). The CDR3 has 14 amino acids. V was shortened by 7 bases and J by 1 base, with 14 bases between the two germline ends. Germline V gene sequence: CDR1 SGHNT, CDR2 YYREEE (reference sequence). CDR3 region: CASQFTGENTEAFF. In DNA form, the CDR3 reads TGTGCCAGCCAATTCACGGGGGAGAACACTGAAGCTTTCTTT.

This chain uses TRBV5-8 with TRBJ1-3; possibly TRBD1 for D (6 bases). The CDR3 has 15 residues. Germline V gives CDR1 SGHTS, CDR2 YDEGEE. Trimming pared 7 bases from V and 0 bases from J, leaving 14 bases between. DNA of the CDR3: TGTGCCAGCGGTGAACAGGGCATCTCTGGAAACACCATATATTTT. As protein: CASGEQGISGNTIYF.

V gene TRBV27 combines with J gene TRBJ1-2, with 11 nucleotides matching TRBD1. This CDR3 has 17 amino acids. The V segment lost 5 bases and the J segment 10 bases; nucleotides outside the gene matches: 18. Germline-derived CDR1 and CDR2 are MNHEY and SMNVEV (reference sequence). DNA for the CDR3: TGTGCCAGCAGTCCTAATCCCAGGACAGGGGGCTACCATGCCTACACCTTC. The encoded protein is CASSPNPRTGGYHAYTF.

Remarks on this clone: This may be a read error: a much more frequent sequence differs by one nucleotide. The CDR3 nucleotides are TGTGCCAGCAGCCCGACAGGGAGCAATCAGCCCCAGCATTTT. This sequence encodes CASSPTGSNQPQHF. The J gene is TRBJ1-5, the V gene TRBV7-8; 7 bases are a match to TRBD1. This CDR3 contains 14 residues. The ends lost 5 bases at V and 1 base at J; junction bases unmatched: 2. Germline V lookup: CDR1 SGHVS, CDR2 FQNEAQ.

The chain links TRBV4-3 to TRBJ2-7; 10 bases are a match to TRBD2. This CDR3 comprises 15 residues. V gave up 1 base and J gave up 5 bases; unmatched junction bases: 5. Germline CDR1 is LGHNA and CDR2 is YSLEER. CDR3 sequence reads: CASSQALAGVDEQYF. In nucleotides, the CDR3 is TGCGCCAGCAGCCAAGCTCTAGCGGGAGTCGACGAGCAGTACTTC.

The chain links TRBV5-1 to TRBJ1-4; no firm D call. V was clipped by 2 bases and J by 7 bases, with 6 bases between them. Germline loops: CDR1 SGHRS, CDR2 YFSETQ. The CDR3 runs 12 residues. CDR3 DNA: TGCGCCAGCAGCTTATCATTTGAAAAACTGTTTTTT. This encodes CASSLSFEKLFF.

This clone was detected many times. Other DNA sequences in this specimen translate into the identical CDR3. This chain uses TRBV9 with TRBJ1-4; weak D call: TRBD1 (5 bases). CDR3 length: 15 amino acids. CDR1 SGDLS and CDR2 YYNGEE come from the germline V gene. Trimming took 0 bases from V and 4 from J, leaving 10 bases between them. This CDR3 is CASSVGPGGNEKLFF. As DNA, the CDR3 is TGTGCCAGCAGCGTAGGCCCGGGGGGTAATGAAAAACTGTTTTTT.

Written as DNA, the CDR3 is TGTGCCAGTAGCGGGGATGGCTACACCTTC. Translated, it gives CASSGDGYTF. This chain uses TRBV19 with TRBJ1-2; D is uncertain. V was shortened by 6 bases and J by 6 bases, with 5 bases between the two germline ends. CDR1 LNHDA and CDR2 SQIVND come from the germline V gene (reference sequence). The CDR3 runs 10 residues.

CDR3 bases: TGTGCCAGCAGCCGACAGGGTTCGAACACCGGGGAGCTGTTTTTT. Translating it yields CASSRQGSNTGELFF. The J gene is TRBJ2-2, the V gene TRBV6-5; 7 nucleotides align to TRBD1. V shed 6 bases and J 0 bases; nucleotides not matched to a gene: 4. Germline values: CDR1 MNHEY, CDR2 SVGAGI. The CDR3 runs 15 residues.

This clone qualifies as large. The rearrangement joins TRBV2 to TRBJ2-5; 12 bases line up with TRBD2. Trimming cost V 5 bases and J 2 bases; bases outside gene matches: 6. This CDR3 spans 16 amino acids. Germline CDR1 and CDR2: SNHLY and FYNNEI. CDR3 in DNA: TGTGCCAGCAGTTCACGGACTAGCGGGGATCAAGAGACCCAGTACTTC. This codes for CASSSRTSGDQETQYF.

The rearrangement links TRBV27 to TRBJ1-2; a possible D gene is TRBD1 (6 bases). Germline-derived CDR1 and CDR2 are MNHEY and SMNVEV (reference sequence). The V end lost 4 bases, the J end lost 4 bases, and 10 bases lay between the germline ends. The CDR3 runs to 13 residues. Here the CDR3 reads CASSSTGPYGYTF. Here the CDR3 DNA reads TGTGCCAGCAGTTCCACAGGGCCCTATGGCTACACCTTC.

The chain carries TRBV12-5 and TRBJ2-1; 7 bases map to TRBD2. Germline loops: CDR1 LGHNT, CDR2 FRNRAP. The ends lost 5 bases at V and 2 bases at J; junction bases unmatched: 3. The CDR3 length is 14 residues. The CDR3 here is CASGGLGPYNEQFF. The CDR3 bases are TGTGCTAGTGGTGGACTAGGCCCCTACAATGAGCAGTTCTTC. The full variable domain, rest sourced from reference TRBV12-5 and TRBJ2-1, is DARVTQTPRHKVTEMGQEVTMRCQPILGHNTVFWYRQTMMQGLELLAYFRNRAPLDDSGMPKDRFSAEMPDATLATLKIQPSEPRDSAVYFCASGGLGPYNEQFFGPGTRLTVL.

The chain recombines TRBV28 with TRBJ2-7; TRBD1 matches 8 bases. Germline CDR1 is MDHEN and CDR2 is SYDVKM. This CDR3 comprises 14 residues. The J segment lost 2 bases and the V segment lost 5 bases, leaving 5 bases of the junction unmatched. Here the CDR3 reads CASSPRDRPYEQYF. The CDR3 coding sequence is TGTGCCAGCAGTCCCCGGGACAGGCCCTACGAGCAGTACTTC.

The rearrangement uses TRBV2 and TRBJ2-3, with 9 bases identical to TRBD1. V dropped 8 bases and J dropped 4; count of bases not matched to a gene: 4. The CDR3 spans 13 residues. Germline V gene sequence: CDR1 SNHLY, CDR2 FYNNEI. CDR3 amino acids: CASLDRGSDTQYF. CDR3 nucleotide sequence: TGTGCCAGCTTGGACAGGGGATCAGATACGCAGTATTTT.

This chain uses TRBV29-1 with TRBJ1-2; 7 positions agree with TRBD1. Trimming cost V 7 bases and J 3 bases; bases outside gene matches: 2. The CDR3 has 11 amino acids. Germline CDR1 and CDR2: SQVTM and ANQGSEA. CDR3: CSGGQDYGYTF. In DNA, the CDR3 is TGCAGCGGCGGACAGGACTATGGCTACACCTTC. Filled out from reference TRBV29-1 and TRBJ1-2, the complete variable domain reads SAVISQKPSRDICQRGTSLTIQCQVDSQVTMMFWYRQQPGQSLTLIATANQGSEATYESGFVIDKFPISRPNLTFSTLTVSNMSPEDSSIYLCSGGQDYGYTFGSGTRLTVV.

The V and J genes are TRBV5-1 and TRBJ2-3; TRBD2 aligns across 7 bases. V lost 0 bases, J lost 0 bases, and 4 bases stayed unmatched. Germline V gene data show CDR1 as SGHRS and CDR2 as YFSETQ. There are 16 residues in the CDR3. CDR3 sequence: CASSLAASGSTDTQYF. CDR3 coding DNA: TGCGCCAGCAGCTTGGCCGCTAGCGGTAGCACAGATACGCAGTATTTT.